The next 5 T cell receptor beta chains were all read from a single sample in a study of blood T cell repertoires in COVID-19. Using immunoSEQ multiplex PCR, the repertoire was profiled, and TCRdb retains in-frame clones only, with some absent. The sample holds roughly 81,000 clones; around 87% are singletons and the top ten take about 5.1%. Sequences were obtained from peripheral blood. Source of these receptors: a man aged 35-49 years with acute or convalescent COVID-19.

Only a few counts were recorded for this clone. The rearrangement links TRBV2 to TRBJ2-7; tentatively, D is TRBD1 (6 bases). With 7 bases removed from V and 2 bases from J, the gap between germline ends came to 12 bases. This CDR3 is built from 13 residues. CDR1 and CDR2 (germline): SNHLY, FYNNEI. In DNA, the CDR3 is TGTGCCAGCACCCCGGGGACAACCTACGAGCAGTACTTC. This encodes CASTPGTTYEQYF.

This clone was detected only once. The rearrangement joins TRBV29-1 to TRBJ2-1; 9 bases are a match to TRBD2. Trimming cost V 7 bases and J 4 bases; bases outside gene matches: 17. CDR1 and CDR2 from the germline V gene are SQVTM and ANQGSEA. CDR3 length equals 17 residues. The CDR3 coding sequence is TGCAGCGCCGCGGTGTCACAAGCGGGGGGACCTTACAATGAGCAGTTCTTC. It codes for CSAAVSQAGGPYNEQFF.

The chain has TRBV30 and TRBJ1-2; D is possibly TRBD1 (5 bases). The CDR3 loop spans 13 amino acids. Germline values: CDR1 GTSNPN, CDR2 SVGIG (reference sequence). The V gene lost 4 bases and the J gene lost 3 bases, with 12 bases spanning the gap. Written as DNA, the CDR3 is TGTGCCTGGACCCGCAGGGAGGACTATGGCTACACCTTC. This codes for CAWTRREDYGYTF.

The chain carries TRBV30 and TRBJ2-1; TRBD2 agrees at 8 bases. After removal of 1 base from V and 4 bases from J, the junction contained 15 bases not matched to a gene. There are 18 residues in the CDR3. The germline V gene encodes CDR1 GTSNPN and CDR2 SVGIG (reference sequence). CDR3 DNA: TGTGCCTGGAGTGCTACCACCTTTAGCGGGACACTTTACAATGAGCAGTTCTTC. Translation: CAWSATTFSGTLYNEQFF.

The chain is built from TRBV7-2 and TRBJ2-7; D might be TRBD2 (7 bases). Looked up from germline, CDR1 is SGHTA and CDR2 is FQGNSA. V was cut by 4 bases and J by 6 bases, with 19 bases left in between. The CDR3 extends over 15 amino acids. The CDR3 bases are TGTGCCAGCAGCTCCCAAATTGGGAGGGGGAGCGAGCAGTACTTC. It yields the protein CASSSQIGRGSEQYF.